This is a list of T cell receptor beta chains from one sample in a study of OX40 agonist ivuxolimab in advanced cancers. Using immunoSEQ multiplex PCR, the repertoire was profiled, and TCRdb retains in-frame clones only, with some absent. This sample carries tens of thousands of clones, roughly 89% of them seen once, and the ten largest clones take 11% to 15%. Material: CD4+ or CD8+ T cells sorted from blood, obtained in a trial of the OX40 agonist ivuxolimab. Receptor source: an adult with an advanced solid tumor such as melanoma, head and neck, liver or kidney cancer. Each CDR3 is given with its conserved first and last residue. Each record gives: J gene, V gene, D gene, clone size, CDR3 protein, CDR3 DNA. D genes are given only for firm matches. The size of a clone is reported for some rows only, either as once, few or many, or as a class for expanded clones.

j_call: TRBJ1-5; v_call: TRBV28; d_call: -; clone_size: -; cdr3_aa: CASSPYGPQHF; cdr3_nt: TGTGCCAGCAGTCCTTACGGGCCCCAGCATTTT
j_call: TRBJ2-2; v_call: TRBV10-3; d_call: TRBD1; clone_size: -; cdr3_aa: CAISDRTGSTGELFF; cdr3_nt: TGTGCCATCAGTGATAGGACAGGTTCAACCGGGGAGCTGTTTTTT
j_call: TRBJ1-1; v_call: TRBV5-1; d_call: -; clone_size: -; cdr3_aa: CASRSVGTEAFF; cdr3_nt: TGCGCCAGCAGGTCGGTAGGCACTGAAGCTTTCTTT
j_call: TRBJ1-1; v_call: TRBV5-1; d_call: -; clone_size: -; cdr3_aa: CASKRDTLNAEAFF; cdr3_nt: TGCGCCAGCAAGAGGGACACCCTGAACGCTGAAGCTTTCTTT
j_call: TRBJ1-1; v_call: TRBV7-3; d_call: -; clone_size: -; cdr3_aa: CASSLRGENTEAFF; cdr3_nt: TGTGCCAGCAGCTTAAGAGGTGAGAACACTGAAGCTTTCTTT
j_call: TRBJ2-3; v_call: TRBV14; d_call: TRBD1; clone_size: -; cdr3_aa: CASSLGQGRLDTQYF; cdr3_nt: TGTGCCAGCAGTCTCGGACAGGGCCGATTAGATACGCAGTATTTT
j_call: TRBJ1-6; v_call: TRBV25-1; d_call: -; clone_size: -; cdr3_aa: CASSEMSSYNSPLHF; cdr3_nt: TGTGCCAGCAGTGAGATGAGCTCCTATAATTCACCCCTCCACTTT
j_call: TRBJ2-1; v_call: TRBV6-5; d_call: TRBD2; clone_size: -; cdr3_aa: CASSYPGLAGVGEQFF; cdr3_nt: TGTGCCAGCAGTTACCCGGGACTAGCGGGAGTCGGTGAGCAGTTCTTC
j_call: TRBJ1-2; v_call: TRBV7-9; d_call: -; clone_size: -; cdr3_aa: CASSLDSYYGYTF; cdr3_nt: TGTGCCAGCAGTCTGGACAGCTACTATGGCTACACCTTC
j_call: TRBJ2-7; v_call: TRBV30; d_call: TRBD1; clone_size: -; cdr3_aa: CAWRAYRGRYEQYF; cdr3_nt: TGTGCCTGGAGAGCCTACAGGGGCAGGTATGAGCAGTACTTC
j_call: TRBJ2-7; v_call: TRBV5-4; d_call: -; clone_size: -; cdr3_aa: CASSLDLGTRPYEQYF; cdr3_nt: TGTGCCAGCAGCTTGGATTTGGGGACGCGACCCTACGAGCAGTACTTC
j_call: TRBJ2-6; v_call: TRBV9; d_call: -; clone_size: -; cdr3_aa: CASSPRGREWSGANVLTF; cdr3_nt: TGTGCCAGCAGCCCCAGGGGGCGGGAGTGGTCTGGGGCCAACGTCCTGACTTTC
j_call: TRBJ2-1; v_call: TRBV28; d_call: TRBD1; clone_size: -; cdr3_aa: CASTERSGGSINEQFF; cdr3_nt: TGTGCCAGCACCGAACGCTCAGGGGGCTCCATCAATGAGCAGTTCTTC
j_call: TRBJ2-7; v_call: TRBV7-9; d_call: TRBD1; clone_size: -; cdr3_aa: CASSPDRGGSEQYF; cdr3_nt: TGTGCCAGCAGCCCAGACAGGGGGGGAAGCGAGCAGTACTTC
j_call: TRBJ2-7; v_call: TRBV25-1; d_call: TRBD2; clone_size: once; cdr3_aa: CASSPWLAGDYEQYF; cdr3_nt: TGTGCCAGCTCCCCCTGGCTAGCGGGGGACTACGAGCAGTACTTC
j_call: TRBJ2-5; v_call: TRBV7-9; d_call: TRBD1; clone_size: -; cdr3_aa: CASSPGGRQETQYF; cdr3_nt: TGTGCCAGCAGCCCAGGGGGCAGACAAGAGACCCAGTACTTC
j_call: TRBJ2-7; v_call: TRBV7-2; d_call: TRBD2; clone_size: -; cdr3_aa: CASSLPGLAVTYEQYF; cdr3_nt: TGTGCCAGCAGCTTGCCAGGACTAGCGGTAACCTACGAGCAGTACTTC
j_call: TRBJ2-7; v_call: TRBV27; d_call: -; clone_size: -; cdr3_aa: CASSLRAGDFSYEQYF; cdr3_nt: TGTGCCAGCAGTTTAAGGGCGGGCGACTTCTCCTACGAGCAGTACTTC
j_call: TRBJ2-2; v_call: TRBV19; d_call: TRBD2; clone_size: -; cdr3_aa: CASSSTSGRVTGELFF; cdr3_nt: TGTGCCAGTAGTAGCACTAGCGGGAGGGTGACCGGGGAGCTGTTTTTT
j_call: TRBJ1-6; v_call: TRBV6-5; d_call: -; clone_size: -; cdr3_aa: CASSSATGRENSPLHF; cdr3_nt: TGTGCCAGCAGTTCCGCTACGGGACGGGAAAATTCACCCCTCCACTTT
j_call: TRBJ2-7; v_call: TRBV19; d_call: -; clone_size: -; cdr3_aa: CASSSSTGWFAYEQYF; cdr3_nt: TGTGCCAGTAGTTCCAGTACAGGGTGGTTTGCCTACGAGCAGTACTTC
j_call: TRBJ2-2; v_call: TRBV11-2; d_call: -; clone_size: -; cdr3_aa: CASSLEAVLGELFF; cdr3_nt: TGTGCCAGCAGCTTAGAGGCCGTCCTTGGGGAGCTGTTTTTT
j_call: TRBJ2-1; v_call: TRBV11-2; d_call: TRBD2; clone_size: -; cdr3_aa: CASSSSGRNNEQFF; cdr3_nt: TGTGCCAGCAGCTCTAGCGGGAGAAACAATGAGCAGTTCTTC